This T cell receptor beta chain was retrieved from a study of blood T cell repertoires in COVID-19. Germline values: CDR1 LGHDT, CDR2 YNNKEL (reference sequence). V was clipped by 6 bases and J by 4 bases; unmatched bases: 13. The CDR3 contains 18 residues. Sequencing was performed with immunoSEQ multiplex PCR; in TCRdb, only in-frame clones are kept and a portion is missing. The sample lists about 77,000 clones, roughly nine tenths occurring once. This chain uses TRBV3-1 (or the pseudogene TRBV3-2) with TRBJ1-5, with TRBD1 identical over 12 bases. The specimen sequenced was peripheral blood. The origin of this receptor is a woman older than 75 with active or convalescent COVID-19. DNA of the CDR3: TGTGCCAGCAGACCTCCGGGACAGGGGGCAGGTCGAAATCAGCCCCAGCATTTT. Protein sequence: CASRPPGQGAGRNQPQHF.